What follows are 9 T cell receptor beta chains derived from one specimen sequenced in a study of blood T cell repertoires in COVID-19. Assay used: immunoSEQ multiplex PCR; TCRdb lists only in-frame clones, some missing. This sample has about 160,000 clones, with 75% to 90% found just once. Sequences were obtained from PBMCs or T cells enriched from blood (not recorded which). These receptors all stem from a woman aged 55-70 years who had recovered from COVID-19.

The chain employs TRBV3-1 (or the pseudogene TRBV3-2) and TRBJ1-2; D possibly corresponds to TRBD1 (5 bases). Germline CDR1 reads LGHDT; CDR2 reads YNNKEL (reference sequence). This CDR3 comprises 16 residues. The ends were cut back, 1 base at V and 1 base at J, with 13 bases in the middle. The CDR3 loop reads CASSQAETALNYGYTF. CDR3 nucleotide sequence: TGTGCCAGCAGCCAAGCAGAGACAGCGCTTAACTATGGCTACACCTTC.

This clone has just a few counts. The J gene is TRBJ2-1, the V gene TRBV7-9, with 8 bases identical to TRBD1. CDR3 size: 15 residues. Trimming at V came to 4 bases and at J to 9 bases, leaving 11 bases not matched to a gene. Germline lookup yields CDR1 SEHNR and CDR2 FQNEAQ (reference sequence). The CDR3, as DNA: TGTGCCAGCAGCTCGGACAGGGTCGGGGCCACTGAGCAGTTCTTC. The encoded protein is CASSSDRVGATEQFF.

The chain carries TRBV11-2 and TRBJ1-4; D might be TRBD1 (6 bases). Trimming took 7 bases from V and 3 from J, leaving 15 bases between them. Germline CDR1 reads SGHAT; CDR2 reads FQNNGV. The CDR3 runs 15 residues. CDR3 sequence reads: CASTYSGGPNEKLFF. CDR3 bases: TGTGCCAGCACCTACTCGGGGGGGCCTAATGAAAAACTGTTTTTT.

V is TRBV2 and J is TRBJ1-5, with D maybe TRBD1 (5 bases). The V and J ends lost 3 bases and 7 bases respectively, with 13 bases between them. The CDR3 consists of 14 residues. The germline V gene encodes CDR1 SNHLY and CDR2 FYNNEI. The CDR3: CASSDQGSEQPQHF. DNA of the CDR3: TGTGCCAGCAGTGACCAGGGTTCGGAGCAGCCCCAGCATTTT.

This chain uses TRBV7-3 with TRBJ2-7; TRBD2 matches 9 bases. Unmatched junction bases numbered 10, after V lost 2 bases and J lost 2 bases. From germline, CDR1 is SGHTA and CDR2 FQGTGA. CDR3 size: 17 residues. DNA of the CDR3: TGTGCCAGCAGCTTATACCAACTGACTAGCGGTACCTACGAGCAGTACTTC. It yields the protein CASSLYQLTSGTYEQYF.

This clone was detected a few times. The V gene is TRBV19, the J gene TRBJ2-3; TRBD1 matches 11 bases. From germline, CDR1 is LNHDA and CDR2 SQIVND (reference sequence). The CDR3 loop spans 15 amino acids. The V segment lost 6 bases and the J segment 6 bases; nucleotides outside the gene matches: 8. As DNA, the CDR3 is TGTGCCAGTAGGCGCCGGGACAGGGGGTCCGATACGCAGTATTTT. The encoded protein is CASRRRDRGSDTQYF.

This clone came up many times. This chain joins TRBV18 and TRBJ1-1; possibly TRBD1 for D (5 bases). This CDR3 has 14 residues. V was trimmed by 6 bases and J by 0 bases, leaving 11 bases between them. Germline loops: CDR1 KGHSH, CDR2 LQKENI. CDR3: CASSRATVNTEAFF. CDR3 nucleotide sequence: TGTGCCAGCTCCCGAGCGACAGTGAACACTGAAGCTTTCTTT.

V usage is TRBV27 and J usage is TRBJ1-5, with 10 bases identical to TRBD1. Germline V gene data show CDR1 as MNHEY and CDR2 as SMNVEV (reference sequence). CDR3 length equals 17 residues. The V segment lost 4 bases and the J segment 6 bases; nucleotides outside the gene matches: 12. The CDR3 nucleotides read TGTGCCAGCAGTTCCAGCTCGACAGGGGGCTATGTTCAGCCCCAGCATTTT. Amino acids: CASSSSSTGGYVQPQHF.

V gene TRBV11-1 combines with J gene TRBJ1-1; D ambiguous. CDR3 size: 13 residues. Germline loops: CDR1 SGHAT, CDR2 FQDESV (reference sequence). V lost 6 bases and J lost 3, with 11 bases in between. The CDR3 protein is CASSPGVYTEAFF. Written as DNA, the CDR3 is TGTGCCAGCAGTCCCGGTGTGTACACTGAAGCTTTCTTT.